These 9 T cell receptor beta chains came from one sample sequenced in a study of blood T cells in healthy people across ages. The second PCR ran about 6 to 12 cycles with a sample-barcoded 5' primer and J-beta primers. TCRdb re-called the 5' RACE reads through MiXCR, storing one row per CDR3 protein. The data contain about 830,000 distinct CDR3 sequences, around 68% of them singletons. Sequences were obtained from blood. These receptor sequences come from a man aged 30 to 45 in good health.

V usage is TRBV29-1 and J usage is TRBJ1-2, with 9 bases matching TRBD1. Germline V gene data show CDR1 as SQVTM and CDR2 as ANQGSEA. The CDR3 is made up of 13 amino acids. Trimming at V came to 6 bases and at J to 13 bases, leaving 15 bases not matched to a gene. CDR3 protein: CSVDPGQGVLTTF. The CDR3 DNA reads TGCAGCGTCGACCCGGGACAGGGAGTTCTAACCACCTTC.

This chain links TRBV28 with TRBJ2-5; the match to TRBD1 covers 8 bases. The germline gives CDR1 MDHEN, CDR2 SYDVKM. This CDR3 contains 17 residues. The V gene end was trimmed by 3 bases and the J gene end by 4 bases; junction bases not matched to a gene: 13. The CDR3 spells CASSFRDRGRGGETQYF. CDR3 sequence (DNA): TGTGCCAGCAGTTTCCGAGACAGGGGAAGAGGGGGAGAGACCCAGTACTTC.

This clonotype was observed at least ten times. This rearrangement joins TRBV5-1 to TRBJ1-6; possibly TRBD1 for D (6 bases). Per germline, CDR1 SGHRS and CDR2 YFSETQ. Trimming took off 3 bases at V and 9 bases at J, with 16 bases between the two ends. The CDR3 runs 15 residues. The CDR3 is CASSYATGKFSPLHF. In DNA form, the CDR3 reads TGCGCCAGCAGCTATGCTACAGGGAAGTTTTCACCCCTCCACTTT.

This rearrangement joins TRBV7-6 to TRBJ2-3, with D possibly matching TRBD2 (5 bases). This CDR3 is built from 15 residues. V lost 5 bases, J lost 6 bases, and 18 bases lay in between. CDR1 and CDR2 from the germline V gene are SGHVS and FNYEAQ. The CDR3 spells CASSRLPEVGDTQYF. The CDR3 DNA is TGTGCCAGCAGCCGCCTACCGGAGGTCGGCGATACGCAGTATTTT.

The V and J genes are TRBV12-3 or TRBV12-4 and TRBJ2-1; the D gene is possibly TRBD2 (5 bases). Trimming pared 6 bases from V and 9 bases from J, leaving 18 bases between. This CDR3 is built from 14 residues. CDR3 DNA sequence: TGTGCCAGCAGCCTCGCGACTAATCTCCCTGAGCAGTTCTTC. The encoded protein is CASSLATNLPEQFF.

The chain carries TRBV2 and TRBJ2-1; no clear D gene. This CDR3 comprises 13 residues. Trimming shortened V by 7 bases and J by 3 bases, and 10 bases separated the two germline ends. Germline V gene lookup returns CDR1 SNHLY and CDR2 FYNNEI. The CDR3 reads CASTDSIYNEQFF. The DNA for the CDR3 is TGTGCCAGCACAGACTCGATCTACAATGAGCAGTTCTTC.

This clonotype was detected a few times. This chain connects TRBV29-1 to TRBJ2-7; tentatively, D is TRBD2 (5 bases). The germline CDR1 and CDR2 sequences are SQVTM and ANQGSEA. Trimming shortened V by 1 base and J by 5 bases, and 15 bases separated the two germline ends. This CDR3 spans 14 amino acids. CDR3 sequence: CSVEGGATLDEQYF. CDR3 coding DNA: TGCAGCGTTGAAGGGGGAGCCACTCTGGACGAGCAGTACTTC.

The count of this clonotype is one. The gene calls are TRBV6-5 and TRBJ2-3, with D possibly TRBD2 on 7 matching bases. Trimming pared 2 bases from V and 3 bases from J, leaving 15 bases between. This CDR3 is built from 16 residues. The V gene's germline CDR1 is MNHEY and CDR2 SVGAGI. CDR3: CASSYTMGGGTDTQYF. The CDR3 nucleotides are TGTGCCAGCAGTTACACTATGGGAGGGGGAACAGATACGCAGTATTTT.

The CDR3: CASSLTATRGGLRYNEQFF. In DNA form, the CDR3 reads TGTGCCAGCAGTTTAACCGCTACTCGCGGGGGGCTCCGCTACAATGAGCAGTTCTTC. The J gene is TRBJ2-1, the V gene TRBV28; 8 bases are shared with TRBD2. With V trimmed by 2 bases and J by 3 bases, 15 bases remained unmatched. Germline assignment: CDR1 MDHEN and CDR2 SYDVKM. CDR3 length: 19 amino acids. Supplemented by reference TRBV28 and TRBJ2-1, the full variable domain reads DVKVTQSSRYLVKRTGEKVFLECVQDMDHENMFWYRQDPGLGLRLIYFSYDVKMKEKGDIPEGYSVSREKKERFSLILESASTNQTSMYLCASSLTATRGGLRYNEQFFGPGTRLTVL.